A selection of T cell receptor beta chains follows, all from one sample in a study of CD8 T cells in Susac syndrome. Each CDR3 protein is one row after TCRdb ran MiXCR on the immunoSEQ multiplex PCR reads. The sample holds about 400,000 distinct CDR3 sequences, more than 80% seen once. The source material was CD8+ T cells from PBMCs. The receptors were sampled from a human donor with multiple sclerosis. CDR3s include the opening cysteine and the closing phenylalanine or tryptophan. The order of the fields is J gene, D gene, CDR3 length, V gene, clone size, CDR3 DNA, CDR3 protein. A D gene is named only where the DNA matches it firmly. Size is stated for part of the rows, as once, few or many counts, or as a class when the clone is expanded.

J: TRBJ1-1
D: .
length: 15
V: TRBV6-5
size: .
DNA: TGTGCCAGCAGTTACTCCCCATATCTAAACACTGAAGCTTTCTTT
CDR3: CASSYSPYLNTEAFF

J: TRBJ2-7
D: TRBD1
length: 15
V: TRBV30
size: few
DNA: TGTGCCTGGGATTCCGGGACAGGCAACTCCTACGAGCAGTACTTC
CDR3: CAWDSGTGNSYEQYF

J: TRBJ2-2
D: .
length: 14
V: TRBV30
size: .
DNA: TGTGCCTGGAGTGGGGCCTCGAACACCGGGGAGCTGTTTTTT
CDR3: CAWSGASNTGELFF

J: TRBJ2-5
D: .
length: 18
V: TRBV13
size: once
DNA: TGTGCCAGCAGTGGGGGGGACAGTCGATCCCAACATGGGGAGACCCAGTACTTC
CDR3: CASSGGDSRSQHGETQYF

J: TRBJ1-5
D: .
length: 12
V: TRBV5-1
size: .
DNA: TGCGCCAGCAGCTCTTCCGGGACTCGCTGGCATTTT
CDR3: CASSSSGTRWHF

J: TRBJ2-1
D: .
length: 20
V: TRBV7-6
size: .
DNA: TGTGCCAGCAGCTTGAACCATACCCCCTTAGGACTGGATTTTTACAATGAGCAGTTCTTC
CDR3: CASSLNHTPLGLDFYNEQFF

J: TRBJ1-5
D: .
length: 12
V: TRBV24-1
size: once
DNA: TGTGCCACCAGTGATGGCGGGCAGCCCCAGCATTTT
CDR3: CATSDGGQPQHF

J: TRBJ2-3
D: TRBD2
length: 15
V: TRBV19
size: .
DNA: TGTGCCAGTAGTACTAGCGGGTGGGAACTAGATACGCAGTATTTT
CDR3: CASSTSGWELDTQYF

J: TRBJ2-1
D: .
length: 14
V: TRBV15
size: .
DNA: TGTGCCACCAGCAAGCTTAGGGTCTACAATGAGCAGTTCTTC
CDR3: CATSKLRVYNEQFF

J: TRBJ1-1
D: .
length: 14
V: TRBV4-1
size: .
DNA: TGCGCCAGCAGCCAAGATCGGGTGAACACTGAAGCTTTCTTT
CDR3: CASSQDRVNTEAFF

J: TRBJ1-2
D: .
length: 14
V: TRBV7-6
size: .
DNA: TGTGCCAGCACAACCGGGGGCGCCGGTTATGGCTACACCTTC
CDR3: CASTTGGAGYGYTF

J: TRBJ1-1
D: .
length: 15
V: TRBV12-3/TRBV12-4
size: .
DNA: TGTGCCAGCAGTTTAATCGGGACATATTACACTGAAGCTTTCTTT
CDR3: CASSLIGTYYTEAFF

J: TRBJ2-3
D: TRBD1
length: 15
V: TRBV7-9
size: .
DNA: TGTGCCAGCAGCTGGGGACAGGGGGATAAAGATACGCAGTATTTT
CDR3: CASSWGQGDKDTQYF

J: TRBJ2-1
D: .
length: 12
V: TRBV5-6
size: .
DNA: TGTGCCAGCAGCGAGGGGAGTGATGAGCAGTTCTTC
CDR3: CASSEGSDEQFF

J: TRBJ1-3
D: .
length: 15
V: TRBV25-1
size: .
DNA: TGTGCCAGCAGTGAAAACAGTTCGCCTGGAAACACCATATATTTT
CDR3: CASSENSSPGNTIYF

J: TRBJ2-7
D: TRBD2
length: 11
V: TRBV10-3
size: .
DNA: TGTGCCGCGGGGGGGTCCTACGAGCGGTACTTC
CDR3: CAAGGSYERYF

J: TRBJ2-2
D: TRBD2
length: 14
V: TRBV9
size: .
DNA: TGTGCCAGCAGCGTAGACGGGAGGGTCGGGGAGCTGTTTTTT
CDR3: CASSVDGRVGELFF

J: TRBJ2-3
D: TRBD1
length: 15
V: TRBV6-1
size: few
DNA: TGTGCCAGCAGTTACAGGGGTGTTTCCACAGATACGCAGTATTTT
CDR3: CASSYRGVSTDTQYF